The TCR beta chain described here comes from a study of cytomegalovirus exposure and HLA in healthy donors. This clone has more than one count but fewer than ten. The antigen remains unidentified. The PCR ran on 60 Vbeta and 13 Jbeta primers. Sequenced by immunoSEQ multiplex PCR; TCRdb stores in-frame clones only, minus some. The table includes approximately 210,000 clones, 82% detected once. Notes on the study in general: As was reported, the classifier diagnosed cytomegalovirus status with high specificity and sensitivity. A list of roughly 160 TCR beta chains associated with cytomegalovirus was given.

The V and J ends lost 8 bases and 2 bases, in that order; junction bases with no gene match: 3. In germline, CDR1 is SNHLY, CDR2 FYNNEI. The CDR3 spans 13 residues. Specimen: PBMCs. The clonotype was recovered from a man aged 35 to 55 in good health and CMV-seropositive. The J gene is TRBJ1-2, the V gene TRBV2, with TRBD1 matching over 9 bases. CDR3 bases: TGTGCCAGCGCCGGGACAGGGAACTATGGCTACACCTTC. The encoded protein is CASAGTGNYGYTF.